Reported below is one T cell receptor beta chain. Its cognate antigen is unknown. This sample was taken from a study of a mutant IDH1 vaccine in newly diagnosed glioma. In the study overall: Beginning 4-6 weeks after radiotherapy alone, or with temozolomide cycles, vaccination took place. Patients arrived already treated with radiotherapy, temozolomide, or both, most having had both. Overall study results and limits: Vaccine-induced immune responses were detected in over 90% of patients.

Data came from immunoSEQ multiplex PCR; TCRdb stores just in-frame clones and leaves some out. The repertoire consists of some 56,000 clones, with 70% to 85% occurring once and the leading ten covering 5% to 6.5%. Time point given: week 47, end of study. The content of each vaccine dose was 300 ug of mutant IDH1 20-mer peptide, and topical imiquimod accompanied it. Patients came in for eight vaccinations, in weeks 1, 3, 5, 7, 11, 15, 19 and 23. The source material was PBMCs, sampled from a glioma patient whose treatment included an IDH1 peptide vaccine. The clonotype was recovered from a man between 45 and 60 years old with glioma.

DNA of the CDR3: TGTGCCAGTAGTATCGGAATCAATGAGCAGTTCTTC. Its translation: CASSIGINEQFF. The rearrangement links TRBV19 to TRBJ2-1; D is ambiguous. The CDR3 has 12 amino acids. The germline V and J ends were trimmed by 3 bases and 6 bases, with 6 bases remaining between them. The germline V gene has CDR1 LNHDA and CDR2 SQIVND (reference sequence).